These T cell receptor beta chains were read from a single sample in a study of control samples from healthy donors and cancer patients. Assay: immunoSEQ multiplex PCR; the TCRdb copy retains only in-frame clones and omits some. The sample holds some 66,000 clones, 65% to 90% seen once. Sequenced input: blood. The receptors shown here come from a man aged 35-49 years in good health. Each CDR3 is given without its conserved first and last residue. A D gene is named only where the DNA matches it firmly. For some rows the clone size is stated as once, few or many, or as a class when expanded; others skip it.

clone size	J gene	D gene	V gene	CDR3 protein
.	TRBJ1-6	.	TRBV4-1	ASSRMDRTTNSPLH
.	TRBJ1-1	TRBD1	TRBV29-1	SVDKAGGFRNTEAF
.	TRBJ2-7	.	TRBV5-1	ASSPGRGNEQY
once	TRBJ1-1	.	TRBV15	ATSITGNTEAF
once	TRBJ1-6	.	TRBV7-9	ASSLGVNSPLH
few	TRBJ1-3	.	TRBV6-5	ASSLSPGSGNTIY
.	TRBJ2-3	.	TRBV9	ASSVDQGTVTDTQY
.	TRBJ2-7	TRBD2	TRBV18	ASSPQRGAYEQY
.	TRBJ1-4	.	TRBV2	ASSREASVEKLF
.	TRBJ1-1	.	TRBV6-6	ASSSRNTEAF
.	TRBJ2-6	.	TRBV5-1	ASSLAVSGSGANVLT
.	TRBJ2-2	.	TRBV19	ASSINTGELF
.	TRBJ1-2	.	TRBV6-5	ATTDRMTEDYT
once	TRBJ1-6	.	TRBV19	ASSISMETPYNSPLH
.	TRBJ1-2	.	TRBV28	ASSLIRSGGYT
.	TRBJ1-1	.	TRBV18	ASSPLGTTNTEAF
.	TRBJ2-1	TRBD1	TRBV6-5	ASTADRGPYEQF
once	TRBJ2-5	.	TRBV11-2	ASSLASQETQY
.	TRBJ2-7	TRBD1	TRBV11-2	ASSLERGQGYHEQY
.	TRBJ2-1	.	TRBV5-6	ASSLEGPVLYNEQF
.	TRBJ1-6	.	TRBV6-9	ASDPPRGRIISSYNSPLH
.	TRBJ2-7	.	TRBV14	ASSQDHRDTSEQY
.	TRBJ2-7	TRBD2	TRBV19	ASSISSGGLHYEQY
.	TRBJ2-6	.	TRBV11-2	ASSPWEGSGANVLT
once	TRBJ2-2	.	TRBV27	ASSPTRTGELF
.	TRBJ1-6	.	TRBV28	ASSFGGALWSPLH
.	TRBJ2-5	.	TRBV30	AWSVVGGETQY
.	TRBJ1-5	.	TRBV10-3	AISESFQGSGQPQH
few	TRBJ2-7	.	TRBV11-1	ASTLGQTDFYEQY
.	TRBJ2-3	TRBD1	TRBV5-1	ASSLASRGLRDTQY
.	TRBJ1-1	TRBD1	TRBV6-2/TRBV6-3	ASIPGRDRRNAEAF
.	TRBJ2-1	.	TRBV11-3	ASRIHGDANNEQF
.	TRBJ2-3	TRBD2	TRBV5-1	ASSFQASGGVADTQY
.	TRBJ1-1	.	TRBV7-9	ASSLGGGVEAF
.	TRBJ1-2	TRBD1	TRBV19	ASSSGQGIVGYT
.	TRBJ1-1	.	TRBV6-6	ASSYSSGTTEAF
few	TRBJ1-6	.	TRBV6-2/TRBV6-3	ASSPAPESSYNSPLH
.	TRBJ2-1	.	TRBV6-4	ASSDSHRGGGEQF
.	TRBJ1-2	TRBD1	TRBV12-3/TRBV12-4	ASSTGGPGYT
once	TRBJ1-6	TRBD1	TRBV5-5	ASSGRTGTLSPLH
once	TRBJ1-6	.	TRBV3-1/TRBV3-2	ASSPRGNSPLH
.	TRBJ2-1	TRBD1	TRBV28	ASSFHRGRNEQF
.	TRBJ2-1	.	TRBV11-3	ASSLPGRSTYNEQF
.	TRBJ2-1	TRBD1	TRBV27	ASSLRTGPYNEQF
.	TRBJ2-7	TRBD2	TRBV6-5	ASRPLAGGRDEQY
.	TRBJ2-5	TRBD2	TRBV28	ASSLGDYRQETQY
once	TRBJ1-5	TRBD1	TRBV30	AWSGRGQGAMGNQPQH